A single sample is the source of the 3 T cell receptor beta chains below, sequenced in a study of blood T cell repertoires in COVID-19. Using immunoSEQ multiplex PCR, the repertoire was profiled, and TCRdb retains in-frame clones only, with some absent. The sample contains 90,000 to 100,000 clones, about 90% of which appear only once. The specimen sequenced was peripheral blood. The receptors come from a man aged 65 to 85 with acute or convalescent COVID-19.

The V call is TRBV23-1, the J call TRBJ2-7, with 8 bases aligning to TRBD1. TRBV23-1 is treated as an ORF (open reading frame) with a function not yet certain. J lost 3 bases, V lost 7 bases, and 11 bases had no gene match. This CDR3 is built from 15 residues. The CDR3 DNA follows: TGCGCCAGCACTAACCGGGACAGGCCTAACTACGAGCAGTACGTC. It is translated as CASTNRDRPNYEQYV.

The rearrangement joins TRBV7-6 to TRBJ1-4; weak D call: TRBD1 (5 bases). The CDR3 is 16 amino acids. Germline values: CDR1 SGHVS, CDR2 FNYEAQ. V was trimmed by 2 bases and J by 5 bases, leaving 15 bases between them. The CDR3 reads CASSLSAGTRNEKLFF. The CDR3, as DNA: TGTGCCAGCAGCTTATCAGCCGGGACTCGGAATGAAAAACTGTTTTTT.

The V call is TRBV21-1, the J call TRBJ1-5; TRBD1, the table's D call, was not compared with the DNA. TRBV21-1 is shown as a pseudogene. The CDR3 runs to 19 residues. The CDR3 loop is CASSKVRKGATGSNQPQHF. For the CDR3, the DNA is TGTGCCAGCAGCAAAGTACGGAAAGGCGCGACAGGGAGTAATCAGCCCCAGCATTTT.